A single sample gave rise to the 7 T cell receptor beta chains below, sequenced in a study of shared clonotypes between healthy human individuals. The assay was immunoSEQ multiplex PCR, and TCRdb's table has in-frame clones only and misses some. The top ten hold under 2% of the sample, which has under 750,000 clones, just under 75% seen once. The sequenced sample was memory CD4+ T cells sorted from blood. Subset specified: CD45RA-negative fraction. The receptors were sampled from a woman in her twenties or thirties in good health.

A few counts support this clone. The CDR3 region is CASKGAGFYEQYF. The CDR3 DNA reads TGTGCCAGCAAGGGAGCGGGATTTTACGAGCAGTACTTC. The genes are TRBV2 and TRBJ2-7, with 7 positions matching TRBD2. J was trimmed by 4 bases and V by 7 bases; bases with no gene match: 7. The germline gives CDR1 SNHLY, CDR2 FYNNEI. The CDR3 length is 13 residues.

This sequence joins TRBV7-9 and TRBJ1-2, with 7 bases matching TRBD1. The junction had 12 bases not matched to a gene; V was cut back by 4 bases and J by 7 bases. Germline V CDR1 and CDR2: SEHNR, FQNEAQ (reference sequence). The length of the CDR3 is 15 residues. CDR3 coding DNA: TGTGCCAGCAGCTCACGTACACAGGGGAATGGTGGCTACACCTTC. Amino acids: CASSSRTQGNGGYTF. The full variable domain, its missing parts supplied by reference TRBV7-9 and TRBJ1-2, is DTGVSQNPRHKITKRGQNVTFRCDPISEHNRLYWYRQTLGQGPEFLTYFQNEAQLEKSRLLSDRFSAERPKGSFSTLEIQRTEQGDSAMYLCASSSRTQGNGGYTFGSGTRLTVV.

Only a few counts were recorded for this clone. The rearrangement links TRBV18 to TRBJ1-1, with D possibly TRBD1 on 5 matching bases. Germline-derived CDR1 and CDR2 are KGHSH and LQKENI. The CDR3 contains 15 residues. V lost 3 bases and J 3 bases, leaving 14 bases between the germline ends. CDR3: CASSPIGGAHTEAFF. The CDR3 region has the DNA TGTGCCAGCTCACCTATTGGAGGGGCCCACACTGAAGCTTTCTTT.

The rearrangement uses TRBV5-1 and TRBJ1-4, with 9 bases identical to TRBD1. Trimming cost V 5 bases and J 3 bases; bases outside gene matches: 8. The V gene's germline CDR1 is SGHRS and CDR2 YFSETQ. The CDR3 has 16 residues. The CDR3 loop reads CASRSTGGRANEKLFF. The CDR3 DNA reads TGCGCCAGCAGATCCACAGGGGGCAGAGCTAATGAAAAACTGTTTTTT.

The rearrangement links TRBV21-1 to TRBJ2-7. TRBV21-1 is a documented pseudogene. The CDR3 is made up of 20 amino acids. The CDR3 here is CASIPEHNCLQSGRSYEQYF. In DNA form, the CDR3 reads TGTGCCAGCATTCCCGAGCACAACTGCCTCCAATCGGGACGGAGCTACGAGCAGTACTTC.

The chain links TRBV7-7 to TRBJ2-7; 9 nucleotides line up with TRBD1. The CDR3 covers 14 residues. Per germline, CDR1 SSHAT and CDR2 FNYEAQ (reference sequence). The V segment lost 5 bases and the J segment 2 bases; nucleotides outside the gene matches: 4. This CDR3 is CASSIGQGPYEQYF. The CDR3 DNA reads TGTGCCAGCAGCATTGGACAGGGGCCCTACGAGCAGTACTTC.

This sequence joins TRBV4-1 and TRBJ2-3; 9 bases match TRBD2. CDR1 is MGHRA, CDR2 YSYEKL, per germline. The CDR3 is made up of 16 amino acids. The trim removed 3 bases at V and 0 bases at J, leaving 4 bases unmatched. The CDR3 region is CASSQEREASTDTQYF. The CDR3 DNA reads TGCGCCAGCAGCCAGGAGCGGGAGGCGAGCACAGATACGCAGTATTTT.